A single sample is the source of the 5 T cell receptor beta chains below, sequenced in a study of cytomegalovirus exposure and HLA in healthy donors. Amplification used 60 Vbeta primers and 13 Jbeta primers. TCRdb keeps only in-frame clones here, not all; method: immunoSEQ multiplex PCR. The data contain 100,000 or so clones, over 75% of them singletons. The sequencing input was PBMCs. Receptor source: a man between 18 and 29 years old in good health and CMV-seronegative.

The gene calls are TRBV6-5 and TRBJ1-3; 8 nucleotides align to TRBD1. The CDR3 totals 16 residues. CDR1 and CDR2 (germline): MNHEY, SVGAGI. J gave up 4 bases and V 4 bases, and 9 bases lay outside the gene matches. The CDR3 is CASSLRQGALGNTIYF. The DNA of the CDR3 is TGTGCCAGCAGTTTGAGGCAGGGGGCGTTAGGAAACACCATATATTTT.

The chain is built from TRBV6-5 and TRBJ1-2; D gene unclear. This CDR3 region has 13 residues. CDR1 is MNHEY and CDR2 is SVGAGI in the germline V gene. V dropped 0 bases and J dropped 7 bases, with 9 bases sitting between them. CDR3 sequence: CASSYSMGAGYTF. The CDR3 DNA sequence: TGTGCCAGCAGTTACTCGATGGGAGCTGGCTACACCTTC.

This clone has just a few counts. This chain uses TRBV7-8 with TRBJ2-7, with 9 bases matching TRBD2. After removal of 5 bases from V and 3 bases from J, the junction contained 8 bases not matched to a gene. CDR3 size: 15 residues. From germline, CDR1 is SGHVS and CDR2 FQNEAQ. The DNA for the CDR3 is TGTGCCAGCAGCCTAGGACTAGCGAGTAACTACGAGCAGTACTTC. It yields the protein CASSLGLASNYEQYF.

This chain uses TRBV5-6 with TRBJ2-7; 10 bases are shared with TRBD2. CDR1 and CDR2 from the germline V gene are SGHDT and YYEEEE. The CDR3 is 15 residues long. V was clipped by 2 bases and J by 3 bases; unmatched bases: 5. The CDR3 region is CASSFLAGVNYEQYF. CDR3 coding DNA: TGTGCCAGCAGCTTCCTAGCGGGGGTTAACTACGAGCAGTACTTC.

This clone was picked up one time. The V call is TRBV7-3, the J call TRBJ2-5; 13 nucleotides line up with TRBD2. CDR3 size: 15 residues. V shed 5 bases, J shed 5 bases, and the junction held 5 bases outside the gene matches. From germline, CDR1 is SGHTA and CDR2 FQGTGA. The CDR3 DNA is TGTGCCAGCAGCGCCGGGACTAGCGGGACGGAGACCCAGTACTTC. This encodes CASSAGTSGTETQYF.